The 16 T cell receptor beta chains below all came from one sample that was sequenced in a study of T-cell reconstitution after alpha-beta-depleted transplantation in children. Using unique molecular identifiers, the investigators prepared the TCRbeta library. From the PCR reads, TCRdb called clonotypes with MiXCR, one entry per CDR3 protein. This table holds 200,000 to 250,000 distinct CDR3 sequences, around 8.4% found once. Material: PBMCs, mostly from graft donor cells, obtained 360 days after TCRalphabeta/CD19-depleted stem cell transplant. These receptors were collected from a male patient aged 2-15 years who had a stem cell transplant for acute myeloid leukemia, so the T cells may come from the graft donor.

The table lists this clonotype with many counts. The V call is TRBV4-3, the J call TRBJ2-3; 8 bases are a match to TRBD2. With 3 bases clipped from V and 3 bases from J, the junction kept 8 bases outside the gene matches. Germline V gene data show CDR1 as LGHNA and CDR2 as YSLEER. This CDR3 spans 16 amino acids. CDR3 protein: CASSQTSGLVTDTQYF. The CDR3 nucleotides are TGCGCCAGCAGCCAGACCTCGGGACTAGTAACAGATACGCAGTATTTT.

This clonotype has a count of ten or more. The V call is TRBV7-3, the J call TRBJ2-1; D unresolved. V was cut by 5 bases and J by 10 bases, with 15 bases left in between. The CDR3 loop spans 13 amino acids. Germline V gene lookup returns CDR1 SGHTA and CDR2 FQGTGA. CDR3 sequence: CASSPSSYREQFF. CDR3 sequence (DNA): TGTGCCAGCAGCCCTTCATCATACAGAGAGCAGTTCTTC.

The gene calls are TRBV11-2 and TRBJ1-2; TRBD1 aligns across 10 bases. The CDR3 covers 14 residues. Germline assignment: CDR1 SGHAT and CDR2 FQNNGV. V shed 5 bases, J shed 6 bases, and the junction held 6 bases outside the gene matches. CDR3 nucleotide sequence: TGTGCCAGCAGCGCGCAGGGACAGGGGAATGGCTACACCTTC. It yields the protein CASSAQGQGNGYTF.

V and J are TRBV7-8 and TRBJ2-5; D call uncertain. Germline V gene sequence: CDR1 SGHVS, CDR2 FQNEAQ. This CDR3 is built from 16 residues. V was pared by 5 bases and J by 5 bases, with 21 bases between. CDR3: CASSHPLDPIGETQYF. The CDR3 coding sequence is TGTGCCAGCAGCCACCCTCTAGACCCAATCGGGGAGACCCAGTACTTC.

There are a few counts of this clonotype. This rearrangement joins TRBV6-2 or TRBV6-3 to TRBJ2-5; TRBD2 might be the D (5 bases). This CDR3 spans 14 amino acids. Trimming shortened V by 6 bases and J by 5 bases, and 16 bases separated the two germline ends. Germline V gene sequence: CDR1 MNHEY, CDR2 SVGEGT. CDR3 nucleotide sequence: TGTGCCAGCAGCCTAACTAGGGCGATTGAGACCCAGTACTTC. Protein: CASSLTRAIETQYF.

This rearrangement joins TRBV7-2 to TRBJ1-3; 8 bases line up with TRBD1. Trimming removed 5 bases from V and 3 bases from J; junction bases left unmatched: 6. This CDR3 contains 15 residues. In germline, CDR1 is SGHTA, CDR2 FQGNSA. The CDR3, as DNA: TGTGCCAGCAGCACTGGACAGGGCCTTGGAAACACCATATATTTT. Encoded protein: CASSTGQGLGNTIYF.

This chain joins TRBV4-1 and TRBJ1-1; D is unclear. The germline V gene encodes CDR1 MGHRA and CDR2 YSYEKL. The length of the CDR3 is 14 residues. The germline V and J ends were trimmed by 1 base and 3 bases, with 9 bases remaining between them. CDR3 DNA: TGCGCCAGCAGCCAAGCTTGGCAGGACACTGAAGCTTTCTTT. This encodes CASSQAWQDTEAFF.

This clonotype appeared many times. The chain combines TRBV7-2 with TRBJ1-4; tentatively, D is TRBD1 (5 bases). Per the germline V gene, CDR1 is SGHTA and CDR2 is FQGNSA. The CDR3 loop spans 13 amino acids. V lost 4 bases to trimming and J lost 8 bases, with 11 bases between them. The CDR3 bases are TGTGCCAGCAGCTCCCAGGGATACGAAAAACTGTTTTTT. This gives the protein CASSSQGYEKLFF.

This clonotype appeared many times. The chain has TRBV25-1 and TRBJ2-2; 8 bases match TRBD1. The germline V gene encodes CDR1 MGHDK and CDR2 SYGVNS. Germline trimming cut 4 bases from V and 7 bases from J; bases unmatched to any gene: 11. The CDR3 has 16 amino acids. The CDR3 DNA reads TGTGCCAGCAGTGCCGGACCGACAGGGGAGAACGGGGAGCTGTTTTTT. Protein product: CASSAGPTGENGELFF.

Many counts were recorded for this clonotype. The chain recombines TRBV12-3 or TRBV12-4 with TRBJ2-7, with D possibly TRBD1 on 6 matching bases. This CDR3 region has 16 residues. V was clipped by 3 bases and J by 5 bases, with 20 bases between them. CDR3 sequence: CASSLSRGIGLHEQYF. CDR3 in DNA: TGTGCCAGCAGTTTGTCCAGGGGAATTGGCCTCCACGAGCAGTACTTC.

On this clonotype: One base away lies a much larger clone, so this may be a sequencing read error. This rearrangement joins TRBV10-3 to TRBJ2-7; tentative D call: TRBD2 (5 bases). V gave up 5 bases and J gave up 10 bases, with 15 bases separating them. The CDR3 length is 12 residues. Germline CDR1 and CDR2: ENHRY and SYGVKD. For the CDR3, the DNA is TGTGCCATCAGTACAACTCGGGAAGACCAGTACTTC. Translation gives CAISTTREDQYF.

This chain links TRBV2 with TRBJ2-7, with D unclear. CDR3 length: 13 amino acids. V was cut by 4 bases and J by 4 bases, with 11 bases left in between. Germline-derived CDR1 and CDR2 are SNHLY and FYNNEI. CDR3 nucleotides: TGTGCCAGCAGTGGGCCCACAAAATACGAGCAGTACGTC. It is translated as CASSGPTKYEQYV.

This clonotype has just a few counts. The chain carries TRBV29-1 and TRBJ2-2; the D call may be TRBD1 or TRBD2 (5 bases each). The V gene's germline CDR1 is SQVTM and CDR2 ANQGSEA. This CDR3 has 14 residues. Trimming stripped 4 bases from V and 5 bases from J, with 14 bases between. The CDR3 loop reads CSVAAGAKTGELFF. The CDR3 DNA sequence: TGCAGCGTTGCAGCCGGGGCCAAAACCGGGGAGCTGTTTTTT.

This clonotype turned up a few times. The genes are TRBV5-1 and TRBJ2-5, with D possibly TRBD1 on 5 matching bases. This CDR3 spans 14 amino acids. Trimming took off 0 bases at V and 3 bases at J, with 9 bases between the two ends. Germline V gives CDR1 SGHRS, CDR2 YFSETQ. The CDR3 loop reads CASSLVQAKETQYF. The DNA for the CDR3 is TGCGCCAGCAGCTTGGTACAGGCTAAAGAGACCCAGTACTTC.

This clonotype occurred many times. The chain has TRBV4-3 and TRBJ2-7; D is unresolved. The CDR3 is made up of 16 amino acids. Germline CDR1 and CDR2: LGHNA and YSLEER. The V and J ends lost 0 bases and 3 bases respectively, with 15 bases between them. In DNA, the CDR3 is TGCGCCAGCAGCCAAGAGGTCGGTCCGGCCCTCTACGAGCAGTACTTC. Translating gives CASSQEVGPALYEQYF.

In its sample, this clonotype was seen many times. This chain connects TRBV7-2 to TRBJ2-5; 11 positions match TRBD2. CDR3 length equals 16 residues. Germline V gives CDR1 SGHTA, CDR2 FQGNSA. Unmatched junction bases numbered 5, after V lost 5 bases and J lost 0 bases. The CDR3 here is CASSTRLAGYQETQYF. The CDR3 nucleotides are TGTGCCAGCAGCACTCGACTAGCGGGGTACCAAGAGACCCAGTACTTC.